These 28 T cell receptor beta chains share one sample of origin, sequenced in a study of technical replicates of blood from four donors. Sequenced by immunoSEQ multiplex PCR; TCRdb stores in-frame clones only, minus some. Among about 74,000 clones listed, 95% were seen once. Sequenced material: T cells isolated from PBMCs. The receptors stem from a human donor in good health.

This chain uses TRBV10-2 with TRBJ1-2, with 7 positions matching TRBD1. The CDR3 has 14 amino acids. After removal of 8 bases from V and 2 bases from J, the junction contained 8 bases not matched to a gene. From germline, CDR1 is WSHSY and CDR2 SAAADI. The CDR3 DNA is TGCGCCAGCTCTGAACAGGGGAGAAACTATGGCTACACCTTC. Protein product: CASSEQGRNYGYTF.

The rearrangement joins TRBV29-1 to TRBJ1-2; 7 bases agree with TRBD1. V was clipped by 4 bases and J by 9 bases; unmatched bases: 5. The CDR3 covers 11 residues. CDR1 is SQVTM, CDR2 ANQGSEA, per germline. CDR3 region: CSVGQGERYTF. The CDR3 coding sequence is TGCAGCGTTGGACAGGGAGAGCGCTACACCTTC.

This chain links TRBV4-2 with TRBJ2-2; 8 bases map to TRBD2. The germline V gene encodes CDR1 LGHNA and CDR2 YNFKEQ. CDR3 size: 18 residues. Trimming at V came to 0 bases and at J to 1 base, leaving 7 bases not matched to a gene. In nucleotides, the CDR3 is TGTGCCAGCAGCCAAGATCCCCTACTAGCGGAGAACACCGGGGAGCTGTTTTTT. The encoded protein is CASSQDPLLAENTGELFF.

CDR3: CASSARTGREQYF. The CDR3 DNA reads TGTGCCAGCAGCGCCCGGACAGGGCGCGAGCAGTACTTC. The V gene is TRBV5-6, the J gene TRBJ2-7, with TRBD1 matching 8 bases. The CDR3 is 13 amino acids. J gave up 6 bases and V 4 bases, and 6 bases lay outside the gene matches. The germline V gene has CDR1 SGHDT and CDR2 YYEEEE.

V is TRBV6-5 and J is TRBJ2-1; no clear D. Trimming pared 2 bases from V and 7 bases from J, leaving 9 bases between. The germline CDR1 and CDR2 sequences are MNHEY and SVGAGI. There are 13 residues in the CDR3. The CDR3 is CASSYLGQNEQFF. The CDR3 DNA reads as TGTGCCAGCAGTTACCTGGGCCAAAATGAGCAGTTCTTC.

This chain links TRBV19 with TRBJ2-3; 10 nucleotides line up with TRBD1. V trimming: 8 bases; J trimming: 4 bases; junction bases outside the gene matches: 3. The CDR3 loop spans 13 amino acids. Germline V CDR1 and CDR2: LNHDA, SQIVND (reference sequence). The DNA of the CDR3 is TGTGCCAGTCGGGACAGGGGTTCAGATACGCAGTATTTT. Amino acid sequence: CASRDRGSDTQYF.

The chain recombines TRBV2 with TRBJ1-4, with TRBD1 matching over 9 bases. The V segment lost 6 bases and the J segment 7 bases; nucleotides outside the gene matches: 6. Germline CDR1 and CDR2: SNHLY and FYNNEI. The CDR3 has 14 residues. The CDR3 sequence: CASRSTGGVEKLFF. The CDR3 DNA sequence: TGTGCCAGCAGATCGACAGGGGGAGTTGAAAAACTGTTTTTT. The full variable domain, with the rest looked up from reference TRBV2 and TRBJ1-4, is EPEVTQTPSHQVTQMGQEVILRCVPISNHLYFYWYRQILGQKVEFLVSFYNNEISEKSEIFDDQFSVERPDGSNFTLKIRSTKLEDSAMYFCASRSTGGVEKLFFGSGTQLSVL.

The genes are TRBV4-2 and TRBJ2-7; the match to TRBD2 covers 9 bases. After removal of 0 bases from V and 3 bases from J, the junction contained 6 bases not matched to a gene. The CDR3 runs 16 residues. Germline CDR1 LGHNA, CDR2 YNFKEQ. CDR3 nucleotides: TGTGCCAGCAGCCAAGACCGGCCTAGCGGGAACTACGAGCAGTACTTC. Translated, it gives CASSQDRPSGNYEQYF.

V and J are TRBV6-5 and TRBJ1-2; D possibly corresponds to TRBD1 (5 bases). CDR3 length: 14 residues. V was pared by 2 bases and J by 8 bases, with 15 bases between. Germline V gene sequence: CDR1 MNHEY, CDR2 SVGAGI. CDR3 coding DNA: TGTGCCAGCAGTTACGGAGCCGCAGGGTACGGCTACACCTTC. Protein product: CASSYGAAGYGYTF.

This chain connects TRBV2 to TRBJ2-7, with D perhaps TRBD2 (6 bases). Germline values: CDR1 SNHLY, CDR2 FYNNEI. V lost 4 bases to trimming and J lost 0 bases, with 10 bases between them. The CDR3 consists of 14 residues. The CDR3 loop is CASSVGRDSYEQYF. CDR3 sequence (DNA): TGTGCCAGCAGTGTGGGGCGGGACTCCTACGAGCAGTACTTC.

The chain has TRBV9 and TRBJ2-1, with 14 bases that match TRBD2. Germline-derived CDR1 and CDR2 are SGDLS and YYNGEE. Trimming cost V 4 bases and J 10 bases; bases outside gene matches: 13. The CDR3 is made up of 17 amino acids. The CDR3 sequence: CASSPTPGTSGSHEQFF. CDR3 coding DNA: TGTGCCAGCAGCCCCACCCCCGGGACTAGCGGGAGCCACGAGCAGTTCTTC.

The chain is built from TRBV6-5 and TRBJ2-2; TRBD2 agrees at 14 bases. Unmatched junction bases numbered 4, after V lost 4 bases and J lost 6 bases. The CDR3 is made up of 16 amino acids. The germline V gene has CDR1 MNHEY and CDR2 SVGAGI. In DNA form, the CDR3 reads TGTGCCAGCAGTTTACCGGGACTAGCGGGAGCCGGGGAGCTGTTTTTT. The encoded protein is CASSLPGLAGAGELFF.

This chain links TRBV27 with TRBJ2-1; 11 positions match TRBD2. Germline V gives CDR1 MNHEY, CDR2 SMNVEV (reference sequence). The CDR3 has 21 amino acids. With V trimmed by 5 bases and J by 3 bases, 21 bases remained unmatched. The CDR3 DNA is TGTGCCAGCAGTCTACCCGGTGGTAGCGGGAGGGGTTATCCTAGCTACAATGAGCAGTTCTTC. Its translation is CASSLPGGSGRGYPSYNEQFF.

A note on this clone: At one of its ends the junction is not consistent with the germline gene, which may arise from a read error. CDR3 sequence reads: CASSISGSTTDTQYF. The DNA of the CDR3 is TGTGCTAGCAGCATTAGCGGGAGTACCACAGATACGCAGTATTTT. This chain connects TRBV7-7 to TRBJ2-3; the match to TRBD2 covers 9 bases. This CDR3 spans 15 amino acids. Looked up from germline, CDR1 is SSHAT and CDR2 is FNYEAQ (reference sequence).

This clone was seen only once. V and J are TRBV7-8 and TRBJ2-3, with TRBD2 matching over 13 bases. The germline V gene has CDR1 SGHVS and CDR2 FQNEAQ. The junction had 4 bases not matched to a gene; V was cut back by 4 bases and J by 3 bases. The CDR3 consists of 16 residues. Here the CDR3 reads CASSYGTSGVTDTQYF. DNA of the CDR3: TGTGCCAGCAGCTACGGGACTAGCGGGGTTACAGATACGCAGTATTTT.

This rearrangement joins TRBV4-1 to TRBJ2-1, with 12 bases that match TRBD2. In germline, CDR1 is MGHRA, CDR2 YSYEKL. This CDR3 spans 15 amino acids. V was pared by 1 base and J by 9 bases, with 4 bases of the junction left unmatched. CDR3 protein: CASSQGLAGAPEQFF. CDR3 DNA: TGCGCCAGCAGCCAAGGACTAGCGGGAGCCCCTGAGCAGTTCTTC.

This clone was observed a single time. The V and J genes are TRBV10-3 and TRBJ2-1; 10 bases align to TRBD2. Germline V CDR1 and CDR2: ENHRY, SYGVKD. With 10 bases clipped from V and 7 bases from J, the junction kept 4 bases outside the gene matches. CDR3 length: 12 amino acids. The CDR3 sequence: CATSGRGNEQFF. DNA of the CDR3: TGTGCCACTAGCGGGAGAGGGAATGAGCAGTTCTTC.

This clone appeared a single time. The chain links TRBV6-1 to TRBJ1-1; a weak D match, TRBD1 (6 bases). Germline values: CDR1 MNHNS, CDR2 SASEGT. V lost 8 bases, J lost 1 base, and 11 bases lay in between. The length of the CDR3 is 13 residues. The CDR3 DNA sequence: TGTGCCAGCGTTAGAGGGGGGAACACTGAAGCTTTCTTT. Protein: CASVRGGNTEAFF.

Only a few counts were recorded for this clone. The V gene is TRBV9, the J gene TRBJ1-1; D gene uncertain. This CDR3 has 15 amino acids. V dropped 0 bases and J dropped 1 base, with 10 bases sitting between them. The germline gives CDR1 SGDLS, CDR2 YYNGEE. In DNA, the CDR3 is TGTGCCAGCAGCGTAGAAGAGGCCCCGAACACTGAAGCTTTCTTT. Its protein is CASSVEEAPNTEAFF.

This chain uses TRBV30 with TRBJ1-2; D is ambiguous. The CDR3 is made up of 14 amino acids. V was pared by 0 bases and J by 2 bases, with 10 bases between. CDR1 is GTSNPN, CDR2 SVGIG, per germline (reference sequence). As DNA, the CDR3 is TGTGCCTGGAGTGTACAGACGGGGAACTATGGCTACACCTTC. Translating it yields CAWSVQTGNYGYTF.

The genes are TRBV9 and TRBJ2-3, with 9 bases that match TRBD2. The CDR3 has 16 residues. Germline CDR1 is SGDLS and CDR2 is YYNGEE. Germline trimming cut 3 bases from V and 0 bases from J; bases unmatched to any gene: 5. The CDR3 DNA sequence: TGTGCCAGCAGCGGGGCGGGAGGGCTAAGCACAGATACGCAGTATTTT. This encodes CASSGAGGLSTDTQYF.

The CDR3 here is CASSYLTAGHTDTQYF. For the CDR3, the DNA is TGTGCCAGCAGTTACCTTACAGCGGGGCACACAGATACGCAGTATTTT. The chain links TRBV6-5 to TRBJ2-3; 7 nucleotides agree with TRBD2. The germline V gene encodes CDR1 MNHEY and CDR2 SVGAGI. V shed 2 bases, J shed 2 bases, and the junction held 7 bases outside the gene matches. CDR3 size: 16 residues.

The chain carries TRBV5-1 and TRBJ1-2; weak D call: TRBD1 (6 bases). The CDR3 has 13 amino acids. V was pared by 3 bases and J by 4 bases, with 10 bases between. The germline V gene has CDR1 SGHRS and CDR2 YFSETQ. DNA of the CDR3: TGCGCCAGCAGCTCAGGGGCGGGCTATGGCTACACCTTC. Translating it yields CASSSGAGYGYTF.

The rearrangement uses TRBV9 and TRBJ1-5; D is possibly TRBD1 (6 bases). Trimming removed 6 bases at V and 1 base at J, with 20 bases between. Germline lookup yields CDR1 SGDLS and CDR2 YYNGEE. The CDR3 covers 17 residues. CDR3 in amino acids: CASNLMDSQVSNQPQHF. CDR3 bases: TGTGCCAGCAACCTAATGGACAGTCAGGTCAGCAATCAGCCCCAGCATTTT.

In the case of this clone: Other DNA sequences from this sample encode an identical CDR3 as well. V usage is TRBV19 and J usage is TRBJ1-5; D is uncertain. CDR3 length equals 12 residues. Germline V gene data show CDR1 as LNHDA and CDR2 as SQIVND (reference sequence). V was shortened by 8 bases and J by 2 bases, with 7 bases between the two germline ends. The CDR3 here is CASREGNQPQHF. DNA of the CDR3: TGTGCCAGTCGGGAGGGCAATCAGCCCCAGCATTTT.

This chain joins TRBV27 and TRBJ2-5, with 9 positions matching TRBD2. The trim removed 5 bases at V and 4 bases at J, leaving 8 bases unmatched. CDR1 and CDR2 from the germline V gene are MNHEY and SMNVEV (reference sequence). The CDR3 extends over 15 amino acids. The CDR3 nucleotides are TGTGCCAGCAGTCACATAGCGGGAGTAGGAGAGACCCAGTACTTC. It encodes CASSHIAGVGETQYF.

This rearrangement joins TRBV2 to TRBJ2-3; TRBD1 matches 7 bases. The trim removed 9 bases at V and 5 bases at J, leaving 14 bases unmatched. The CDR3 runs 15 residues. Looked up from germline, CDR1 is SNHLY and CDR2 is FYNNEI. This CDR3 reads CARKDPGQQQDTQYF. DNA for the CDR3: TGTGCCAGAAAGGACCCGGGACAGCAACAAGATACGCAGTATTTT. The full variable domain, in which reference TRBV2 and TRBJ2-3 provide the parts outside the CDR3, is EPEVTQTPSHQVTQMGQEVILRCVPISNHLYFYWYRQILGQKVEFLVSFYNNEISEKSEIFDDQFSVERPDGSNFTLKIRSTKLEDSAMYFCARKDPGQQQDTQYFGPGTRLTVL.

J is TRBJ2-7 and V is TRBV7-2; D call uncertain. This CDR3 comprises 11 residues. CDR1 and CDR2 from the germline V gene are SGHTA and FQGNSA. V was clipped by 5 bases and J by 6 bases, with 8 bases between them. The CDR3 DNA reads TGTGCCAGCAGCGAAAGGAGCGAGCAGTACTTC. Encoded protein: CASSERSEQYF.